One and the same sample provided the 9 T cell receptor beta chains below, sequenced in a study of blood T cells in healthy people across ages. A second PCR of 7 to 11 cycles used a sample-barcoded 5' primer and a J-beta primer mix. MiXCR, run by TCRdb on the 5' RACE reads, gives a single entry per CDR3 protein. The sample has more than 1,400,000 distinct CDR3 sequences, around 39% seen once. Sequencing input: blood. Every receptor here comes from a woman between 18 and 29 years old in good health.

The chain has TRBV15 and TRBJ2-3; possible D gene TRBD1, 6 bases. The CDR3 is 14 amino acids. The germline V gene has CDR1 LNHNV and CDR2 YYDKDF (reference sequence). V lost 3 bases and J 4 bases, leaving 11 bases between the germline ends. CDR3 sequence (DNA): TGTGCCACCAGCAGGGGGGACAATGCAGATACGCAGTATTTT. It specifies CATSRGDNADTQYF.

The chain recombines TRBV7-9 with TRBJ1-5; D is perhaps TRBD1 (5 bases). The length of the CDR3 is 13 residues. V dropped 7 bases and J dropped 4 bases, with 11 bases sitting between them. Germline V gene data show CDR1 as SEHNR and CDR2 as FQNEAQ (reference sequence). The CDR3 loop is CASTLGVNQPQHF. The CDR3 DNA reads as TGTGCCAGCACCCTAGGGGTTAATCAGCCCCAGCATTTT.

V is TRBV12-3 or TRBV12-4 and J is TRBJ2-7; D is perhaps TRBD2 (5 bases). Trimming removed 8 bases at V and 0 bases at J, with 14 bases between. The CDR3 totals 14 residues. Here the CDR3 DNA reads TGTGCCAGCGCAACAGCGGTGATCTCCTACGAGCAGTACTTC. Translation gives CASATAVISYEQYF.

This clonotype occurred many times. This chain connects TRBV20-1 to TRBJ2-5, with D unresolved. Germline CDR1 is DFQATT and CDR2 is SNEGSKA (reference sequence). The CDR3 consists of 10 residues. CDR3 nucleotides: TGCAGCCCCTGGGCCAAGACCCAGTACTTC. Residues: CSPWAKTQYF.

The chain combines TRBV20-1 with TRBJ2-5; D unclear. The CDR3 spans 14 residues. V gave up 6 bases and J gave up 4 bases, with 18 bases separating them. Germline-derived CDR1 and CDR2 are DFQATT and SNEGSKA (reference sequence). CDR3 bases: TGCAGTGCCCCGACTTATTCCTCGGGAGAGACCCAGTACTTC. It specifies CSAPTYSSGETQYF.

The V call is TRBV7-8, the J call TRBJ1-5; D not certain. Trimming cost V 7 bases and J 2 bases, with 12 bases left between them. The CDR3 length is 14 residues. The germline CDR1 and CDR2 sequences are SGHVS and FQNEAQ. CDR3 region: CASIRGFGNQPQHF. In DNA, the CDR3 is TGTGCCAGCATCCGAGGGTTCGGCAATCAGCCCCAGCATTTT.

The chain employs TRBV4-1 and TRBJ1-5; D unclear. This CDR3 spans 15 amino acids. V gave up 1 base and J gave up 0 bases, with 7 bases separating them. From germline, CDR1 is MGHRA and CDR2 YSYEKL. The CDR3 DNA sequence: TGCGCCAGCAGCCAAGCGGCTAATAGCAATCAGCCCCAGCATTTT. It translates to CASSQAANSNQPQHF.

This chain connects TRBV12-3 or TRBV12-4 to TRBJ2-4; D unresolved. The V gene lost 5 bases and the J gene lost 9 bases, with 17 bases spanning the gap. The CDR3 loop spans 14 amino acids. The CDR3 nucleotides are TGTGCCAGCAGTCCCCGACTTAGTTTAGCCATTCAGTACTTC. Translating gives CASSPRLSLAIQYF.

This rearrangement joins TRBV20-1 to TRBJ1-4, with D possibly matching TRBD1 (5 bases). The CDR3 is 12 residues long. V was pared by 5 bases and J by 7 bases, with 11 bases between. The V gene's germline CDR1 is DFQATT and CDR2 SNEGSKA (reference sequence). CDR3 sequence reads: CSAPGRLEKLFF. The DNA for the CDR3 is TGCAGTGCTCCGGGACGTCTTGAAAAACTGTTTTTT.